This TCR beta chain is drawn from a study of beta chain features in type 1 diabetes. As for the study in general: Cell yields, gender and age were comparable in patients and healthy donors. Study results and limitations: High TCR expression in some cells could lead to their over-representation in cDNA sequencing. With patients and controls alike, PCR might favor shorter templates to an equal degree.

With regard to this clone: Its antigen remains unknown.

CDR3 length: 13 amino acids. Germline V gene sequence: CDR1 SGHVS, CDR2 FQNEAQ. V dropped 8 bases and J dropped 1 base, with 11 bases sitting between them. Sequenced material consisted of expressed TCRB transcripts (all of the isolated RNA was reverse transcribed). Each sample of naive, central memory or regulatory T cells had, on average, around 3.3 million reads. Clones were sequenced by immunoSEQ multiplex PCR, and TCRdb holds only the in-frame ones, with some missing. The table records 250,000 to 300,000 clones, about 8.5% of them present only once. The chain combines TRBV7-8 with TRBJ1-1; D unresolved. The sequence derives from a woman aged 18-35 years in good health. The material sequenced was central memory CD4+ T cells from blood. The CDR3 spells CASAEQPNTEAFF. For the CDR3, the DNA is TGTGCCAGCGCAGAACAGCCGAACACTGAAGCTTTCTTT.